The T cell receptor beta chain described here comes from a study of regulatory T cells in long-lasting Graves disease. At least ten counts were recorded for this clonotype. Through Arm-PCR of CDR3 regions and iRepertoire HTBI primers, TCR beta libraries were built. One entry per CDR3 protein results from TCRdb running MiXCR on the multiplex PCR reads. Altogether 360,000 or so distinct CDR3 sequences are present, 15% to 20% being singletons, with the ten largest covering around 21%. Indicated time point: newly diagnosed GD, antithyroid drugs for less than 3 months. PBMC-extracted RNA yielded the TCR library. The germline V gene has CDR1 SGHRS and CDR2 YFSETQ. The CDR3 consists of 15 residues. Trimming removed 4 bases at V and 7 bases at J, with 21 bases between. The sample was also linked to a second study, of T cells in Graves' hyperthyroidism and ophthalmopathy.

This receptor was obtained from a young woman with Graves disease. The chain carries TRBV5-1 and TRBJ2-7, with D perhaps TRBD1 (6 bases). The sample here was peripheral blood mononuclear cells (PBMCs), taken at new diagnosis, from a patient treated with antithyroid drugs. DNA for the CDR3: TGCGCCAGCAGCCAGGTCACAGGGCCCCCGGGAGAGCAGTACTTC. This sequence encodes CASSQVTGPPGEQYF. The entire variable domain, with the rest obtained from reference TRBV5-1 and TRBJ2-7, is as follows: KAGVTQTPRYLIKTRGQQVTLSCSPISGHRSVSWYQQTPGQGLQFLFEYFSETQRNKGNFPGRFSGRQFSNSRSEMNVSTLELGDSALYLCASSQVTGPPGEQYFGPGTRLTVT.